A single T cell receptor beta chain is shown here with its context. MiXCR, applied by TCRdb to the 5' RACE reads, yields one record per CDR3 protein. Among roughly 500,000 distinct CDR3 sequences, 15% to 20% were seen once, and the ten largest hold roughly an eighth. This sample was included in a study of T cells after yellow fever vaccination. CDR1 DFQATT and CDR2 SNEGSKA come from the germline V gene (reference sequence). The CDR3 runs 14 residues. Germline trimming cut 5 bases from V and 1 base from J; bases unmatched to any gene: 3. The TCR originated in a man younger than 45 who received the YFV17D yellow fever vaccine. Sequenced here: PBMCs, sampled 15 days after the yellow fever booster vaccination. The chain is built from TRBV20-1 and TRBJ2-5; 11 nucleotides align to TRBD2. The CDR3 is CSASSGRIQETQYF. The DNA of the CDR3 is TGCAGTGCTTCTAGCGGGAGGATCCAAGAGACCCAGTACTTC.